This entry lists 18 T cell receptor beta chains sequenced from one sample in a study of vaccination and CD4 T cells after COVID-19. Treatment in this sample: approximately nine-day PBMC culture with coronavirus spike peptide pools or control peptides (ViraFEST assay). Their cognate antigens are unknown. The Oncomine TCR Beta short-read assay was applied to DNA of cultured CD4+ T cells. One entry per CDR3 protein results from TCRdb running MiXCR on the PCR reads. The table includes some 12,000 distinct CDR3 sequences, more than 40% detected once. Specimen: CD4+ T cells from blood, cultured in vitro. Receptors were obtained from a human donor who had recovered from COVID-19.

As concerns this clonotype: A read error may produce the germline difference seen at one junction end. The chain carries TRBV5-4 and TRBJ1-6; 8 bases are a match to TRBD1. The CDR3 runs to 14 residues. The germline V gene has CDR1 SGHNT and CDR2 YYREEE (reference sequence). CDR3: CASRSDRATSPLHF. The CDR3 coding sequence is TGCGCCAGCAGGTCGGACAGGGCAACTTCACCCCTCCACTTT.

This clonotype has more than one count but fewer than ten. V gene TRBV6-1 combines with J gene TRBJ1-5; no clear D gene. CDR1 and CDR2 (germline): MNHNS, SASEGT. This CDR3 comprises 16 residues. Deletions cut 0 bases from V and 4 bases from J, with 13 bases between. Here the CDR3 DNA reads TGTGCCAGCAGTGAAGCAATCGGGCAGGCAAATCAGCCCCAGCATTTT. As protein: CASSEAIGQANQPQHF.

This clonotype was seen more than once but under ten times. The rearrangement joins TRBV20-1 to TRBJ2-7; D unresolved. The CDR3 consists of 16 residues. Germline values: CDR1 DFQATT, CDR2 SNEGSKA (reference sequence). Trimming removed 1 base at V and 3 bases at J, with 19 bases between. The CDR3 here is CSARGRSRPFDYEQYF. Here the CDR3 DNA reads TGCAGTGCTAGAGGAAGAAGCCGGCCGTTTGACTACGAGCAGTACTTC.

This clonotype was observed a few times. The chain uses TRBV7-2 and TRBJ2-1, with 14 bases lining up with TRBD2. This CDR3 region has 16 residues. J lost 9 bases, V lost 5 bases, and 9 bases had no gene match. Germline V gene sequence: CDR1 SGHTA, CDR2 FQGNSA. In DNA, the CDR3 is TGTGCCAGCAGCCCGCCGGGACTAGCGGGAGTGAGTGAGCAGTTCTTC. Translated, it gives CASSPPGLAGVSEQFF.

Only a few counts were recorded for this clonotype. The chain has TRBV11-1 and TRBJ1-2, with a tentative D call TRBD1 (5 bases). Trimming stripped 5 bases from V and 6 bases from J, with 13 bases between. The CDR3 extends over 13 amino acids. Germline V lookup: CDR1 SGHAT, CDR2 FQDESV (reference sequence). CDR3 in amino acids: CASSLDGTHGYTF. The CDR3 DNA is TGTGCCAGCAGCCTTGACGGGACCCATGGCTACACCTTC.

Only a few counts were recorded for this clonotype. V usage is TRBV20-1 and J usage is TRBJ2-5; a weak D match, TRBD2 (6 bases). V gave up 6 bases and J gave up 2 bases, with 22 bases separating them. Germline CDR1 DFQATT, CDR2 SNEGSKA (reference sequence). The CDR3 covers 16 residues. CDR3: CSATPRAERAQETQYF. CDR3 DNA: TGCAGTGCCACCCCCCGAGCGGAGCGGGCACAAGAGACCCAGTACTTC.

The V gene is TRBV28, the J gene TRBJ2-6; tentative D call: TRBD2 (6 bases). Germline-derived CDR1 and CDR2 are MDHEN and SYDVKM. V lost 4 bases and J lost 0, with 10 bases in between. CDR3 size: 16 residues. CDR3 sequence reads: CASSSGESSGANVLTF. The CDR3 coding sequence is TGTGCCAGCAGTTCGGGAGAGAGCTCTGGGGCCAACGTCCTGACTTTC.

The J gene is TRBJ2-5, the V gene TRBV28; no reliable D call. This CDR3 has 12 amino acids. V was clipped by 5 bases and J by 4 bases, with 8 bases between them. Germline CDR1 is MDHEN and CDR2 is SYDVKM. CDR3 sequence: CASSPPVETQYF. The CDR3 nucleotides read TGTGCCAGCAGTCCCCCCGTAGAGACCCAGTACTTC. Looking up the rest from reference TRBV28 and TRBJ2-5 gives the full variable domain: DVKVTQSSRYLVKRTGEKVFLECVQDMDHENMFWYRQDPGLGLRLIYFSYDVKMKEKGDIPEGYSVSREKKERFSLILESASTNQTSMYLCASSPPVETQYFGPGTRLLVL.

V usage is TRBV21-1 and J usage is TRBJ2-1; TRBD2 reflects the table's D call only, with no check against the DNA. TRBV21-1 is a pseudogene locus. The CDR3 consists of 18 residues. Here the CDR3 DNA reads TGTGCCAGCAGCTCCCAGGGGCTAGCGGGCCCCTCCTACAATGAGCAGTTCTTC. Its protein product is CASSSQGLAGPSYNEQFF.

CDR3 region: CAISGGSQDTDTQYF. The DNA for the CDR3 is TGTGCCATCAGTGGCGGTAGCCAGGACACAGATACGCAGTATTTT. This chain links TRBV10-3 with TRBJ2-3; D is unclear. The germline CDR1 and CDR2 sequences are ENHRY and SYGVKD. The V end lost 4 bases, the J end lost 2 bases, and 13 bases lay between the germline ends. The CDR3 has 15 amino acids.

This clonotype came up a few times. The V and J genes are TRBV7-8 and TRBJ1-2; D is possibly TRBD1 (6 bases). The ends were cut back, 1 base at V and 8 bases at J, with 11 bases in the middle. This CDR3 comprises 13 residues. Germline assignment: CDR1 SGHVS and CDR2 FQNEAQ. The CDR3 protein is CASSLDGRGGYTF. The CDR3 DNA is TGTGCCAGCAGCTTAGACGGCAGGGGAGGCTACACCTTC.

The chain uses TRBV5-4 and TRBJ2-3; D ambiguous. CDR1 is SGHNT, CDR2 YYREEE, per germline (reference sequence). The V end was cut by 1 base, the J end by 6 bases, with 12 bases between. The CDR3 runs to 14 residues. The CDR3 nucleotides are TGTGCCAGCAGCTTGTCCGATTATGAGGATACGCAGTATTTT. It codes for CASSLSDYEDTQYF.

The chain couples TRBV4-3 to TRBJ2-7; 13 bases are a match to TRBD2. The CDR3 extends over 19 amino acids. Germline CDR1 LGHNA, CDR2 YSLEER. With V trimmed by 1 base and J by 2 bases, 11 bases remained unmatched. DNA of the CDR3: TGCGCCAGCAGCCAAGGACTAGCGGGAGGTTCAACGTTAACCTACGAGCAGTACTTC. The encoded protein is CASSQGLAGGSTLTYEQYF.

The genes are TRBV6-1 and TRBJ1-2; D may be TRBD1 (6 bases). The V end lost 8 bases, the J end lost 4 bases, and 20 bases lay between the germline ends. Germline assignment: CDR1 MNHNS and CDR2 SASEGT. The CDR3 loop spans 15 amino acids. The CDR3 coding sequence is TGTGCCAGCCGCTACGGCGCAGGGGAGGGCTATGGCTACACCTTC. It is translated as CASRYGAGEGYGYTF.

CDR3 bases: TGTGCCAGCAGTCCCCGGACGGAATCCTACGAGCAGTACTTC. Translated: CASSPRTESYEQYF. The chain employs TRBV12-3 or TRBV12-4 and TRBJ2-7, with D unclear. The V end lost 5 bases, the J end lost 1 base, and 12 bases lay between the germline ends. This CDR3 comprises 14 residues.

Only a few counts were recorded for this clonotype. The chain carries TRBV6-2 or TRBV6-3 and TRBJ1-2; D may be TRBD1 (5 bases). The V gene's germline CDR1 is MNHEY and CDR2 SVGEGT. V lost 5 bases and J 4 bases, leaving 14 bases between the germline ends. This CDR3 has 14 amino acids. The CDR3 reads CASSPPRDLYGYTF. The DNA of the CDR3 is TGTGCCAGCAGTCCCCCCAGGGATCTCTATGGCTACACCTTC.

This clonotype was observed a few times. CDR3 protein: CASSPDGMAEAFF. The CDR3 coding sequence is TGTGCCAGCAGCCCGGATGGGATGGCTGAAGCTTTCTTT. The chain couples TRBV7-9 to TRBJ1-1; D is ambiguous. Germline assignment: CDR1 SEHNR and CDR2 FQNEAQ (reference sequence). The CDR3 sequence is 13 residues long. The ends were cut back, 5 bases at V and 6 bases at J, with 13 bases in the middle.

This clonotype was recorded a few times. The chain carries TRBV15 and TRBJ2-7; 9 nucleotides line up with TRBD2. The germline V gene encodes CDR1 LNHNV and CDR2 YYDKDF (reference sequence). The junction had 5 bases not matched to a gene; V was cut back by 3 bases and J by 5 bases. The CDR3 sequence is 14 residues long. CDR3 nucleotide sequence: TGTGCCACCAGCAGTAGCGGGAGTGGGGACGAGCAGTACTTC. Residues: CATSSSGSGDEQYF. The full variable domain, completed using reference TRBV15 and TRBJ2-7, is DAMVIQNPRYQVTQFGKPVTLSCSQTLNHNVMYWYQQKSSQAPKLLFHYYDKDFNNEADTPDNFQSRRPNTSFCFLDIRSPGLGDTAMYLCATSSSGSGDEQYFGPGTRLTVT.